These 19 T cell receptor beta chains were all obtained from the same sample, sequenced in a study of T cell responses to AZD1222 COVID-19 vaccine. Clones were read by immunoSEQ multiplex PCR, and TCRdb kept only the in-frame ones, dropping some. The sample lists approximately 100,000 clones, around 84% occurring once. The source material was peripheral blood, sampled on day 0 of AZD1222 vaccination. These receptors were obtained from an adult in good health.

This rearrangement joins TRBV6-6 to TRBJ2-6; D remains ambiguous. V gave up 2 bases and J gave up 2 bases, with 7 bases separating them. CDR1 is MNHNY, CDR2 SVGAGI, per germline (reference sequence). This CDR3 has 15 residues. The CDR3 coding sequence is TGTGCCAGCAGTTACGAGGTCCCTGGGGCCAACGTCCTGACTTTC. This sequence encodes CASSYEVPGANVLTF.

CDR3 in amino acids: CASQDTGAKNIQYF. DNA of the CDR3: TGTGCCAGCCAGGATACAGGAGCCAAAAACATTCAGTACTTC. The chain carries TRBV6-6 and TRBJ2-4; possible D gene TRBD1, 5 bases. V was pared by 8 bases and J by 0 bases, with 11 bases between. The germline CDR1 and CDR2 sequences are MNHNY and SVGAGI (reference sequence). The CDR3 sequence is 14 residues long.

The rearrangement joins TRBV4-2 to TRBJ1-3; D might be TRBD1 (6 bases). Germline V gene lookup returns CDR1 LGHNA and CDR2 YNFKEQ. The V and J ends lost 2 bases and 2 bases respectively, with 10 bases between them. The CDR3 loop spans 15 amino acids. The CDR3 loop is CASSQSRQAGNTIYF. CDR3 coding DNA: TGTGCCAGCAGCCAATCCCGACAGGCTGGAAACACCATATATTTT.

The CDR3 loop reads CAIRPGQGGSYEQYF. CDR3 nucleotides: TGTGCCATCAGACCGGGACAGGGCGGATCCTACGAGCAGTACTTC. The J gene is TRBJ2-7, the V gene TRBV10-3; TRBD1 matches at 9 bases. CDR3 length: 15 residues. Germline lookup yields CDR1 ENHRY and CDR2 SYGVKD. V lost 6 bases to trimming and J lost 1 base; unmatched junction nucleotides: 7.

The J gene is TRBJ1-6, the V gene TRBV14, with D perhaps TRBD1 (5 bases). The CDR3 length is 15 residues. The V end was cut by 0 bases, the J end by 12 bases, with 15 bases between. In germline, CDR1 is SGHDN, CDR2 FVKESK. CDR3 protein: CASSQDSAGRRPLHF. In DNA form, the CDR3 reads TGTGCCAGCAGCCAAGATTCAGCAGGGCGGCGACCCCTCCACTTT.

CDR3 residues: CASRDRGEKLFF. In DNA form, the CDR3 reads TGTGCCAGCAGGGACAGGGGTGAAAAACTGTTTTTT. The genes are TRBV6-6 and TRBJ1-4; TRBD1 matches 9 bases. Germline CDR1 and CDR2: MNHNY and SVGAGI (reference sequence). There are 12 residues in the CDR3. The V segment lost 6 bases and the J segment 7 bases; nucleotides outside the gene matches: 0.

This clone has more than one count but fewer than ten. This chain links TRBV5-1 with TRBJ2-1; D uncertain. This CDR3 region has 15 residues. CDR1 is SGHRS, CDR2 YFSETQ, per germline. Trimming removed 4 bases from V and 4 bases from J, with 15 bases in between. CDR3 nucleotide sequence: TGCGCCAGCAGCGGTATCCCAGGAGATTACAATGAGCAGTTCTTC. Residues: CASSGIPGDYNEQFF.

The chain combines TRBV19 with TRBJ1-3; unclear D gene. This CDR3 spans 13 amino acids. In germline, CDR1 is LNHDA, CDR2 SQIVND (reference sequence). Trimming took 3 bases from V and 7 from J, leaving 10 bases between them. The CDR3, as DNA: TGTGCCAGTAGTATCGGCGGACTTAACACCATATATTTT. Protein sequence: CASSIGGLNTIYF.

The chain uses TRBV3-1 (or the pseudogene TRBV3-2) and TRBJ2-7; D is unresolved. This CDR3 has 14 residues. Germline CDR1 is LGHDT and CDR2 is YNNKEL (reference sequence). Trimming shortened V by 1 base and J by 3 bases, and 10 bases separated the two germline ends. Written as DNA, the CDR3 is TGTGCCAGCAGCCAAGTTAACTCCCTCTACGAGCAGTACTTC. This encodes CASSQVNSLYEQYF.

For the CDR3, the DNA is TGTGCCACCAGTTTTGCGGGAAACGAGCAGTTCTTC. Its translation: CATSFAGNEQFF. The rearrangement links TRBV24-1 to TRBJ2-1; a weak D match, TRBD2 (6 bases). The CDR3 sequence is 12 residues long. Germline CDR1 reads KGHDR; CDR2 reads SFDVKD. V lost 6 bases and J 10 bases, leaving 12 bases between the germline ends.

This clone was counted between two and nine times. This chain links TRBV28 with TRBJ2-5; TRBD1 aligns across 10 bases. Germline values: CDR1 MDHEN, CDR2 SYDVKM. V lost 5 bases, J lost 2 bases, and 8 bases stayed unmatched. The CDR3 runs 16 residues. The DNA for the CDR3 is TGTGCCAGCAGTCGATCCGGGACAGGGGATCAAGAGACCCAGTACTTC. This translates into CASSRSGTGDQETQYF.

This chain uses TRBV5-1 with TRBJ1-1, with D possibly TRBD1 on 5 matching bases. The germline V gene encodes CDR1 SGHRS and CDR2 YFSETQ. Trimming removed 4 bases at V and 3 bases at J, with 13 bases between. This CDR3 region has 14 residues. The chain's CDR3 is CASSHREGHTEAFF. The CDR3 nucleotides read TGCGCCAGCAGCCATCGGGAGGGGCACACTGAAGCTTTCTTT.

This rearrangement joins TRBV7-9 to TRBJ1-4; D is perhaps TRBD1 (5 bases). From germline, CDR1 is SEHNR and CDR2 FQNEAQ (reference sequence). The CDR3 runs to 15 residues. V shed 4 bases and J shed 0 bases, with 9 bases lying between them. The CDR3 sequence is CASSSRVATNEKLFF. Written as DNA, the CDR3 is TGTGCCAGCAGCTCCAGGGTTGCAACTAATGAAAAACTGTTTTTT.

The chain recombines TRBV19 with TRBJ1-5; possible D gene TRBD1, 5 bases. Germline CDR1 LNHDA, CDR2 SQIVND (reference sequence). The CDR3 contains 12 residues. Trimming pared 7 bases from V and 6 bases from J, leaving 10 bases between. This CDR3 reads CASTRGGQPQHF. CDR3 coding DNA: TGTGCCAGTACGAGGGGCGGTCAGCCCCAGCATTTT.

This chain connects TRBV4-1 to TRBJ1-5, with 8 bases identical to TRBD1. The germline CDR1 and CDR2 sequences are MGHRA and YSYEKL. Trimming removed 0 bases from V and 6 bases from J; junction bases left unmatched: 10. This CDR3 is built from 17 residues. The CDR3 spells CASSQEADRVRRQPQHF. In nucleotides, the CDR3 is TGCGCCAGCAGCCAAGAGGCGGACAGGGTTCGTCGTCAGCCCCAGCATTTT.

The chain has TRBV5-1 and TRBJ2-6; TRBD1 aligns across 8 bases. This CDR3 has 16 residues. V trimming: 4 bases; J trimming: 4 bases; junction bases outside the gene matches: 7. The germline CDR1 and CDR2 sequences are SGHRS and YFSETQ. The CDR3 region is CASSAQGAPGANVLTF. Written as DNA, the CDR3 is TGCGCCAGCAGCGCCCAGGGGGCGCCCGGGGCCAACGTCCTGACTTTC.

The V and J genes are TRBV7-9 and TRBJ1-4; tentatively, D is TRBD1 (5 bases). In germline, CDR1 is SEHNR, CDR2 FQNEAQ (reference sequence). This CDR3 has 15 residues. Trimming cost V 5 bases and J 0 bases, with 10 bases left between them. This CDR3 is CASSPGRTTNEKLFF. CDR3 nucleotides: TGTGCCAGCAGCCCGGGGCGGACAACTAATGAAAAACTGTTTTTT.

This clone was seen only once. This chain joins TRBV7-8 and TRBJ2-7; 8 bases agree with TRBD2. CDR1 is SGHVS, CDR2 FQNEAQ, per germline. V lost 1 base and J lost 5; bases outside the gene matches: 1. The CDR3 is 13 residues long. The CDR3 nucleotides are TGTGCCAGCAGCTTAGGTAGCGGGGACGAGCAGTACTTC. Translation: CASSLGSGDEQYF.

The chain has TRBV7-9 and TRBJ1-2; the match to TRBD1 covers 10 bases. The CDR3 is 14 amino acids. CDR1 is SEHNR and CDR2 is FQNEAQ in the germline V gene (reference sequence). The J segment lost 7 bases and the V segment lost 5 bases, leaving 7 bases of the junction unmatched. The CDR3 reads CASSPGTGVGGYTF. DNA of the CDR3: TGTGCCAGCAGCCCCGGGACAGGGGTTGGTGGCTACACCTTC.